The clone carrying this T cell receptor (beta chain) was recorded once. These data originate in a study of blood T cell repertoires in COVID-19. In the authors' methods: How many nucleated cells were present was estimated from reference gene primer amplification. Repertoires were generated with immunoSEQ multiplex PCR, while TCRdb's copy carries only in-frame clones and drops some. The D gene and trimming were derived from the DNA, and the V and J assignments and clone size from that table. The sample comprises about 170,000 clones, roughly four fifths of which are singletons, and about 2.5% rests with the top ten. Enrolment of Seattle patients took place during active infection, and they were followed longitudinally. The TCR sequence derives from a woman aged 80 or over with COVID-19, enrolled during active disease. Sequencing was done on a sample of peripheral blood.

The CDR3 DNA sequence: TGTGCCAGCAGCTTCGGACAGGGGTGGGGCGGGGAGCTGTTTTTT. Translated: CASSFGQGWGGELFF. V is TRBV7-2 and J is TRBJ2-2, with 9 bases lining up with TRBD1. This CDR3 has 15 residues. J lost 7 bases, V lost 3 bases, and 6 bases had no gene match. Looked up from germline, CDR1 is SGHTA and CDR2 is FQGNSA.